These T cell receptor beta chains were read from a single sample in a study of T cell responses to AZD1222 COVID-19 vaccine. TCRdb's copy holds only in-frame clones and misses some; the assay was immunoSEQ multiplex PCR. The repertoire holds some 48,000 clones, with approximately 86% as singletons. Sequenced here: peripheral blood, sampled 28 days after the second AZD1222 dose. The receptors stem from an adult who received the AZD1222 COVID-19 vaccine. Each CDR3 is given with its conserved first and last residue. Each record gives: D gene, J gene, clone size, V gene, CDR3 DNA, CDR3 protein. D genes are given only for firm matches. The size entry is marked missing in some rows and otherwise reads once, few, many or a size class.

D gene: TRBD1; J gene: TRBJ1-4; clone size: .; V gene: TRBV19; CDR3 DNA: TGTGCCAGTAGCCCGGGACAGGGGGCTGTAAAACTGTTTTTT; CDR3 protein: CASSPGQGAVKLFF
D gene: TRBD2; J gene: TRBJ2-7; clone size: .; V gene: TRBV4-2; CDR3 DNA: TGTGCCAGCAGCCAAGTAACGACTAGCGGACACGAGCAGTACTTC; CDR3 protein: CASSQVTTSGHEQYF
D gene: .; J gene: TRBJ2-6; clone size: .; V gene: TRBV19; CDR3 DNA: TGTGCCAGTAGGGCCCGCTCTGGGGCCAACGTCCTGACTTTC; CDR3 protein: CASRARSGANVLTF
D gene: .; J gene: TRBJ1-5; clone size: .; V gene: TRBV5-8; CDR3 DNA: TGTGCCAGCAACTCCGGGCCCGGGGGGCAGCCCCAGCATTTT; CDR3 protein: CASNSGPGGQPQHF
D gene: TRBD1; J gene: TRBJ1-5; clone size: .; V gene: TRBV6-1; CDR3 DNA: TGTGCCAGCAGTGAGGACAGGGGGAGCTCCCAGCCCCAGCATTTT; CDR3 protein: CASSEDRGSSQPQHF
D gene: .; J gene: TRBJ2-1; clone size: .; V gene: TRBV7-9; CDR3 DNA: TGTGCCAGCAGCTTACAGGGTTTAAGGACGGAGCAGTTCTTC; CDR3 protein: CASSLQGLRTEQFF
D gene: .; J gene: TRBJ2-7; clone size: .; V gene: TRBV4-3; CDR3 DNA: TGCGCCAGCAGCCAAGAAATCCTACCCCCCTACGAGCAGTACTTC; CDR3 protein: CASSQEILPPYEQYF
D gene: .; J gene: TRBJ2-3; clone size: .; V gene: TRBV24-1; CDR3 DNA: TGTGCCACCAGTGATTTTGCGGCCCCACGGGATACGCAGTATTTT; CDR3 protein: CATSDFAAPRDTQYF
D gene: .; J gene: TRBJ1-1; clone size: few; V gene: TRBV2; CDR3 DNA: TGTGCCAGCAGCGGACAGATGAACACTGAAGCTTTCTTT; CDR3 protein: CASSGQMNTEAFF
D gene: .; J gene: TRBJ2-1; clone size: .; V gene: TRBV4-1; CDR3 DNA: TGCGCCAGCAGCCATAGTAACAATGAGCAGTTCTTC; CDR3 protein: CASSHSNNEQFF
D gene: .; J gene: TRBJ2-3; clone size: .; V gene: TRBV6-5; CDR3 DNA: TGTGCCAGCAGTCCCGGGCCGCCCACAGATACGCAGTATTTT; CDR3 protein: CASSPGPPTDTQYF
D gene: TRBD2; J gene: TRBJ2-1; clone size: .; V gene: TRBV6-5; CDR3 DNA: TGTGCCAGCAGTTACTCAGGGACTAGCGGGAGGCGAGAGCAGTTCTTC; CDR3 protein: CASSYSGTSGRREQFF
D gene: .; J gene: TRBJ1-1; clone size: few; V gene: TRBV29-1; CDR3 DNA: TGCAGCGTAGGGGCGGGGGGGAACACTGAAGCTTTCTTT; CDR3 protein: CSVGAGGNTEAFF
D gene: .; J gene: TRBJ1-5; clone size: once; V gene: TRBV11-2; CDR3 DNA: TGTGCCAGCAGCTTATCTCTCGATCAACCCCAGCATTTT; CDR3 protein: CASSLSLDQPQHF
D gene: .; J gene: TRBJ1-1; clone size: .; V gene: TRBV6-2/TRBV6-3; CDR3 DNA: TGTGCCAGCAGTCTCGAGGGGGGGAACACTGAAGCTTTCTTT; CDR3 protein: CASSLEGGNTEAFF
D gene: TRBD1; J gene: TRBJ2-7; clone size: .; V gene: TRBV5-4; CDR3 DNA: TGTGCCAGCAGCAGTAGGGACAGCGTCTACGAGCAGTACTTC; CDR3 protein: CASSSRDSVYEQYF
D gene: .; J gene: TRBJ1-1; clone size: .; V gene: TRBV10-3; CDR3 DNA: TGTGCCATCAGTGAGCCATCCACCCGGACAGCTCAGAACACTGAAGCTTTCTTT; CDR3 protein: CAISEPSTRTAQNTEAFF
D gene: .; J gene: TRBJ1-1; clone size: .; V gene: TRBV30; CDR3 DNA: TGTGCCTGGACAGGGTCGGCGAACACTGAAGCTTTCTTT; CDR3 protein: CAWTGSANTEAFF
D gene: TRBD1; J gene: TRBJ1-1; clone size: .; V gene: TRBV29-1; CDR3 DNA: TGCAGCGCAAGACAGGGGAACACTGAAGCTTTCTTT; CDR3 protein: CSARQGNTEAFF
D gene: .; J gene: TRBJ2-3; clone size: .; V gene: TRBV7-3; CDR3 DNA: TGTGCCAGCAGCAACACAGATACGCAGTATTTT; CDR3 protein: CASSNTDTQYF
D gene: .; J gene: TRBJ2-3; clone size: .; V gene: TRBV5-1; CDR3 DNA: TGCGCCAGCAGCTTAGTCTCCGATACGCAGTATTTT; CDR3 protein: CASSLVSDTQYF
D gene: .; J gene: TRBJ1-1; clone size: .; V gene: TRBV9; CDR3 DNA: TGTGCCAGCAGCCGGCCCAACACTGAAGCTTTCTTT; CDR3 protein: CASSRPNTEAFF
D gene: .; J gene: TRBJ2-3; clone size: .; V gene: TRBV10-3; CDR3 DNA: TGTGCCATCAGTGCCCTAGACAGTACCTCGTCGCAGTATTTT; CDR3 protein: CAISALDSTSSQYF
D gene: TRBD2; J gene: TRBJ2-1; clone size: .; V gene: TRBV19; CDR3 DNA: TGTGCCAGTAGTATAGGCCTAGCGGGAGGGCCTAACAATGAGCAGTTCTTC; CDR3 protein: CASSIGLAGGPNNEQFF
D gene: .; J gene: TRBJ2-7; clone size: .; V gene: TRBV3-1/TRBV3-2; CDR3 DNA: TGTGCCAGCAGCCCCTGGGACGGAGGCTCCTACGAGCAGTACTTC; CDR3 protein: CASSPWDGGSYEQYF
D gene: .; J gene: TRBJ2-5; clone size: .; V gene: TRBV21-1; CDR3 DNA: TGTGCCAGCAGCCCTTCTTGGGGAAAATACCAAGAGACCCAGTACTTC; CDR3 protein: CASSPSWGKYQETQYF
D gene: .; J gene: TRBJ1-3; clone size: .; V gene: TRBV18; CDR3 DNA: TGTGCCAGCTCACCCTCGGACAACTCTGGAAACACCATATATTTT; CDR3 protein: CASSPSDNSGNTIYF
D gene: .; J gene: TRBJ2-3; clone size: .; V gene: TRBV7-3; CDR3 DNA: TGTGCCAGCAGCTTCCAGGTGACAGATACGCAGTATTTT; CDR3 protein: CASSFQVTDTQYF
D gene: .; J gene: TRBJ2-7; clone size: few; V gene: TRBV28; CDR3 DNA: TGTGCCAGCAGTTCGAGACACGGATACGACTACGAGCAGTACTTC; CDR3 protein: CASSSRHGYDYEQYF
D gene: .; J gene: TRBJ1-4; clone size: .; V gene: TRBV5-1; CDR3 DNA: TGCGCCAGCAGCTTGCTAGGTTCGAATGAAAAACTGTTTTTT; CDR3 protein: CASSLLGSNEKLFF
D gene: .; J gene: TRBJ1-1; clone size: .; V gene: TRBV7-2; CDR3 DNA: TGTGCCAGCAGCTTAGGGGCAGGGATGAACACTGAAGCTTTCTTT; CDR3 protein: CASSLGAGMNTEAFF
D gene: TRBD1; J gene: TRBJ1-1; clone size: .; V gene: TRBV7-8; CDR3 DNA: TGTGCCAGCAGCTTTAGGACAGGGTGGAACACTGAAGCTTTCTTT; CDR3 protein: CASSFRTGWNTEAFF
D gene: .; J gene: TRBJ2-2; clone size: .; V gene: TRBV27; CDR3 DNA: TGTGCCAGCAGTTTCACAGGGGGGGTCACCGGGGAGCTGTTTTTT; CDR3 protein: CASSFTGGVTGELFF
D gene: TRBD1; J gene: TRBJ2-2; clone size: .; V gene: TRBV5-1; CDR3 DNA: TGCGCCAGCAGGTCACAGGGGGCCGCCGGGGAGCTGTTTTTT; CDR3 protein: CASRSQGAAGELFF
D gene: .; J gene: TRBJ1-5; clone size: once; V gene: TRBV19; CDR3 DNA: TGTGCCAGCAGCTCCGGGAGGAATCAGCCCCAGCATTTT; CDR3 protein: CASSSGRNQPQHF
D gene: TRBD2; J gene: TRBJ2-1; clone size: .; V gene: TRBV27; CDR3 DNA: TGTGCCAGCAGTAAACTAGCGGGGGGCTACAATGAGCAGTTCTTC; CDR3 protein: CASSKLAGGYNEQFF
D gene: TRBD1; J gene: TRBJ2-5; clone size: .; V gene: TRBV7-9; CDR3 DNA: TGTGCCAGCAGCTTTGTACAGGGGGTCGGAGAGACCCAGTACTTC; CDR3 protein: CASSFVQGVGETQYF